The present entry profiles one T cell receptor beta chain with its context. The antigen is unknown. The CDR3 carries no conserved terminal phenylalanine or tryptophan, so it likely arises from a read error. The CDR3 contains 15 residues. Germline V CDR1 and CDR2: SEHNR, FQNEAQ (reference sequence). With 5 bases removed from V and 2 bases from J, the gap between germline ends came to 16 bases. The source of the sample is a study of T cell repertoires in cytomegalovirus infection. Study-wide results and caveats: Predominance within the ex vivo response was attributable to HLA-C-restricted CMV-specific TCR beta clonotypes. Summed frequency of shared TCR beta families picked out CMV carriers who also had the relevant HLA.

A single record per CDR3 protein comes from TCRdb applying MiXCR to the reads. The sample lists 270,000 or so distinct CDR3 sequences; about a sixth were seen once. The source of this sequence is a human donor in good health (CMV status not recorded). Some clones in this sample may be carry-over from other donors' samples. The gene calls are TRBV7-9 and TRBJ2-7; tentatively, D is TRBD1 (5 bases). Sequencing input: CD8+ T cells from PBMCs. The CDR3 DNA follows: TGTGCCAGCAGCCAGGGCCCAGGGCGAACCTACGAGCAGTACTCC. This gives the protein CASSQGPGRTYEQYS.